This T cell receptor beta chain was retrieved from a study of T cells in Graves' hyperthyroidism and ophthalmopathy. Amplification yielded TCR beta CDR3 regions, with RNA transcripts as the source. A first-round RT-PCR of the TCR CDR3 used the HTBI primer set. TCRdb processed the multiplex PCR reads anew with MiXCR; each CDR3 protein has one entry. This table holds about 840,000 distinct CDR3 sequences, 38% found once. This clonotype was seen at least ten times. Each diagnosis was grounded in clinical symptoms, serum thyroxine and TRAb, thyroid ultrasound, and orbital computed tomography. What was sequenced was blood. This sequence was found in a man aged 18 to 29 with Graves' hyperthyroidism.

As DNA, the CDR3 is TGTGCCAGCAGCCAGGAGATCCATCAGCCCCAGCATTTT. Residues: CASSQEIHQPQHF. The V gene is TRBV7-2, the J gene TRBJ1-5, with D uncertain. V lost 5 bases and J 5 bases, leaving 10 bases between the germline ends. The CDR3 extends over 13 amino acids. Germline CDR1 and CDR2: SGHTA and FQGNSA.